Following are 20 T cell receptor beta chains from one sample sequenced in a study of blood T cell repertoires in COVID-19. Using immunoSEQ multiplex PCR, the repertoire was profiled, and TCRdb retains in-frame clones only, with some absent. The sample shows some 270,000 clones, 70% to 90% of them seen only once. Sequencing input: PBMCs or T cells enriched from blood (not recorded which). These receptors came from a woman aged 50 to 60 with acute COVID-19.

The CDR3, as DNA: TGTGCCAGCAGCTTGTTAGGGGACAGGAACTATGGCTACACCTTC. Protein: CASSLLGDRNYGYTF. The genes are TRBV5-6 and TRBJ1-2; 8 nucleotides match TRBD1. This CDR3 region has 15 residues. Germline trimming cut 1 base from V and 2 bases from J; bases unmatched to any gene: 4. Germline CDR1 is SGHDT and CDR2 is YYEEEE.

The J gene is TRBJ1-6, the V gene TRBV21-1; TRBD1, the table's D call, lacks a check against the DNA. TRBV21-1 is designated a pseudogene. This CDR3 contains 22 residues. CDR3 amino acids: CASSGQRDRQALCPLCNSPLHF. The CDR3 DNA follows: TGTGCCAGCAGCGGACAAAGGGACCGACAGGCCTTATGTCCTCTATGTAATTCACCCCTCCACTTT.

This chain joins TRBV5-8 and TRBJ1-2, with TRBD1 matching 8 bases. The ends lost 4 bases at V and 3 bases at J; junction bases unmatched: 2. CDR3 length: 13 amino acids. Germline loops: CDR1 SGHTS, CDR2 YDEGEE. CDR3 sequence reads: CASSVTGDYGYTF. The CDR3 nucleotides are TGTGCCAGCAGCGTGACAGGGGACTATGGCTACACCTTC. The full variable domain, in which reference TRBV5-8 and TRBJ1-2 provide the parts outside the CDR3, is EAGVTQSPTHLIKTRGQQATLRCSPISGHTSVYWYQQALGLGLQFLLWYDEGEERNRGNFPPRFSGRQFPNYSSELNVNALELEDSALYLCASSVTGDYGYTFGSGTRLTVV.

This chain joins TRBV10-2 and TRBJ1-2; TRBD1 might be the D (5 bases). CDR1 WSHSY and CDR2 SAAADI come from the germline V gene. The CDR3 runs 14 residues. With 1 base removed from V and 4 bases from J, the gap between germline ends came to 10 bases. The CDR3 reads CASSEYLQAYGYTF. The CDR3 nucleotides read TGCGCCAGCAGTGAGTACCTACAGGCCTATGGCTACACCTTC.

The J gene is TRBJ2-3, the V gene TRBV9, with a possible D match to TRBD2 (5 bases). The CDR3 runs 16 residues. The germline CDR1 and CDR2 sequences are SGDLS and YYNGEE. V lost 0 bases to trimming and J lost 2 bases, with 13 bases between them. The CDR3 reads CASSVAGSPLTDTQYF. In nucleotides, the CDR3 is TGTGCCAGCAGCGTAGCGGGGAGCCCGCTCACAGATACGCAGTATTTT. The whole variable domain, remainder taken from reference TRBV9 and TRBJ2-3, is DSGVTQTPKHLITATGQRVTLRCSPRSGDLSVYWYQQSLDQGLQFLIQYYNGEERAKGNILERFSAQQFPDLHSELNLSSLELGDSALYFCASSVAGSPLTDTQYFGPGTRLTVL.

This clone was counted between two and nine times. Additional DNA sequences in this sample encode the identical CDR3. The V gene is TRBV19, the J gene TRBJ1-5; possible D gene TRBD1, 5 bases. The V end lost 1 base, the J end lost 4 bases, and 8 bases lay between the germline ends. The CDR3 is 14 amino acids. Germline assignment: CDR1 LNHDA and CDR2 SQIVND (reference sequence). CDR3 in DNA: TGTGCCAGTAGTATAGGGGCAGGGAATCAGCCCCAGCATTTT. Translation: CASSIGAGNQPQHF.

The chain joins TRBV5-4 to TRBJ2-7, with 12 bases that match TRBD2. The germline V gene encodes CDR1 SGHNT and CDR2 YYREEE (reference sequence). V was pared by 0 bases and J by 5 bases, with 12 bases of the junction left unmatched. The CDR3 loop spans 18 amino acids. CDR3 amino acids: CASSLGFPTSGGPDEQYF. CDR3 bases: TGTGCCAGCAGCTTGGGATTTCCGACTAGCGGGGGCCCGGACGAGCAGTACTTC.

This clone was counted between two and nine times. This chain uses TRBV13 with TRBJ1-5; D might be TRBD1 (5 bases). There are 17 residues in the CDR3. The germline gives CDR1 PRHDT, CDR2 FYEKMQ (reference sequence). The ends were cut back, 2 bases at V and 2 bases at J, with 16 bases in the middle. CDR3 DNA sequence: TGTGCCAGCAGCTTATCAAAGGGGTACGGCGGCAATCAGCCCCAGCATTTT. Amino acids: CASSLSKGYGGNQPQHF.

The chain recombines TRBV27 with TRBJ2-3; D is possibly TRBD1 (6 bases). V was cut by 4 bases and J by 5 bases, with 16 bases left in between. The CDR3 covers 15 residues. Germline CDR1 is MNHEY and CDR2 is SMNVEV (reference sequence). The CDR3 reads CASSSVQGAGDTQYF. CDR3 sequence (DNA): TGTGCCAGCAGTTCGGTACAGGGAGCCGGAGATACGCAGTATTTT.

The chain uses TRBV7-8 and TRBJ1-5; TRBD1 agrees at 9 bases. J gave up 6 bases and V 5 bases, and 14 bases lay outside the gene matches. The CDR3 spans 17 residues. Germline V CDR1 and CDR2: SGHVS, FQNEAQ. CDR3 region: CASSRRQGGGFSQPQHF. As DNA, the CDR3 is TGTGCCAGCAGCCGGAGACAGGGGGGAGGATTCAGTCAGCCCCAGCATTTT.

This chain joins TRBV5-1 and TRBJ1-4, with 8 bases fitting TRBD1. CDR3 length: 14 residues. V trimming: 4 bases; J trimming: 4 bases; junction bases outside the gene matches: 3. Germline V gene data show CDR1 as SGHRS and CDR2 as YFSETQ. CDR3 DNA sequence: TGCGCCAGCAGCCGGACAGGGAGTAATGAAAAACTGTTTTTT. This sequence encodes CASSRTGSNEKLFF.

This clone was found many times. The J gene is TRBJ1-5, the V gene TRBV4-2, with unresolved D. Trimming shortened V by 0 bases and J by 12 bases, and 21 bases separated the two germline ends. CDR1 and CDR2 (germline): LGHNA, YNFKEQ. CDR3 length: 16 amino acids. CDR3 residues: CASSQDRGSMIGSQHF. The CDR3 nucleotides read TGTGCCAGCAGCCAAGATCGAGGAAGTATGATCGGGAGCCAGCATTTT.

This rearrangement joins TRBV19 to TRBJ1-5, with D perhaps TRBD1 (6 bases). Trimming took off 9 bases at V and 0 bases at J, with 9 bases between the two ends. Germline V gene data show CDR1 as LNHDA and CDR2 as SQIVND (reference sequence). CDR3 size: 13 residues. The CDR3 spells CARDRNSNQPQHF. CDR3 nucleotide sequence: TGTGCCAGAGACAGGAATAGCAATCAGCCCCAGCATTTT.

This clone has only a few counts. The chain employs TRBV27 and TRBJ2-1, with D possibly matching TRBD1 (5 bases). CDR1 is MNHEY, CDR2 SMNVEV, per germline (reference sequence). Between the trimmed V and J ends, which lost 11 bases and 0 bases, there was a span of 17 bases. The CDR3 is made up of 15 amino acids. The CDR3 DNA is TGTGCCGCCAAACGTCCAGGGAACTCCTACAATGAGCAGTTCTTC. Translating it yields CAAKRPGNSYNEQFF.

This chain links TRBV14 with TRBJ2-1; TRBD2 aligns across 7 bases. The CDR3 extends over 15 amino acids. V gave up 3 bases and J gave up 3 bases; unmatched junction bases: 5. CDR1 and CDR2 from the germline V gene are SGHDN and FVKESK. This CDR3 is CASSQLWGGYNEQFF. CDR3 bases: TGTGCCAGCAGCCAGCTGTGGGGGGGCTACAATGAGCAGTTCTTC.

V usage is TRBV27 and J usage is TRBJ2-2, with 9 nucleotides matching TRBD1. Losses at the gene ends were 6 bases for V and 1 base for J; bases not matched to a gene: 9. The germline V gene has CDR1 MNHEY and CDR2 SMNVEV (reference sequence). The length of the CDR3 is 17 residues. In nucleotides, the CDR3 is TGTGCCAGCAGCATGGGGGGGACAGGGCGGAACACCGGGGAGCTGTTTTTT. This codes for CASSMGGTGRNTGELFF.

The chain is built from TRBV5-1 and TRBJ1-3; 9 bases agree with TRBD1. The CDR3 sequence is 17 residues long. Germline-derived CDR1 and CDR2 are SGHRS and YFSETQ. The J segment lost 1 base and the V segment lost 4 bases, leaving 9 bases of the junction unmatched. The CDR3 DNA sequence: TGCGCCAGCAGCCAAAGTCCCGGGACAGGGTCTGGAAACACCATATATTTT. This codes for CASSQSPGTGSGNTIYF.

The V and J genes are TRBV18 and TRBJ1-1; D perhaps matches TRBD1 (5 bases). The CDR3 totals 15 residues. V was trimmed by 2 bases and J by 4 bases, leaving 14 bases between them. Germline CDR1 and CDR2: KGHSH and LQKENI. CDR3 DNA: TGTGCCAGCTCACCAACGGCGGGGAGGGGCACTGAAGCTTTCTTT. The encoded protein is CASSPTAGRGTEAFF.

This clone was seen only a few times. The genes are TRBV19 and TRBJ2-7; D is perhaps TRBD2 (5 bases). V was clipped by 7 bases and J by 0 bases, with 10 bases between them. The V gene's germline CDR1 is LNHDA and CDR2 SQIVND (reference sequence). The CDR3 is made up of 13 amino acids. This chain's CDR3 is CASTMGDSYEQYF. The CDR3 bases are TGTGCCAGTACCATGGGAGACTCCTACGAGCAGTACTTC.

This clone was seen just once. The rearrangement joins TRBV10-1 to TRBJ2-7, with 7 bases fitting TRBD1. The J segment lost 7 bases and the V segment lost 0 bases, leaving 3 bases of the junction unmatched. This CDR3 spans 13 amino acids. Germline CDR1 is WNHNN and CDR2 is SYGVQD (reference sequence). The CDR3 protein is CASSESGRGEQYF. The CDR3 coding sequence is TGCGCCAGCAGTGAGTCAGGCAGGGGGGAGCAGTACTTC.